The T cell receptor beta chain under discussion was sequenced for a study of cytomegalovirus exposure and HLA in healthy donors. Study-wide results and limits: Some V segments, including TRBV6-2 and TRBV6-3, were excluded as indistinguishable.

Germline-derived CDR1 and CDR2 are MDHEN and SYDVKM. The CDR3 is made up of 17 amino acids. V lost 2 bases, J lost 5 bases, and 12 bases stayed unmatched. To note about this clone: Antigen unknown.

Primers: 60 Vbeta forward and 13 Jbeta reverse. Libraries were prepared by immunoSEQ multiplex PCR; TCRdb keeps only in-frame clonotypes and omits some of them. The table includes about 150,000 clones, 84% detected once. The V call is TRBV28, the J call TRBJ2-1; 7 bases map to TRBD2. This sequence was found in a boy younger than 10 in good health and CMV-seronegative. The sample consisted of PBMCs. The CDR3 nucleotides are TGTGCCAGCAGTTTAGAGGTTTCGGGAGGTTGGAACAATGAGCAGTTCTTC. This encodes CASSLEVSGGWNNEQFF.